Included here is one T cell receptor (beta chain) sequence, with context. This sample was taken from a study of cytomegalovirus exposure and HLA in healthy donors. Measured with immunoSEQ multiplex PCR; TCRdb has only the in-frame clones, and not every one. This sample has about 160,000 clones; more than 70% occur once, and the top ten carry roughly a tenth. Germline lookup yields CDR1 MNHNY and CDR2 SVGAGI (reference sequence). This CDR3 contains 14 residues. J lost 6 bases, V lost 5 bases, and 9 bases had no gene match. The receptor was derived from a young man in good health and CMV-seropositive. V and J are TRBV6-6 and TRBJ1-2; 7 bases line up with TRBD1. Sequenced sample: PBMCs. DNA of the CDR3: TGTGCCAGCAGTGCACGACAGGGAAATAATGGCTACACCTTC. This codes for CASSARQGNNGYTF.